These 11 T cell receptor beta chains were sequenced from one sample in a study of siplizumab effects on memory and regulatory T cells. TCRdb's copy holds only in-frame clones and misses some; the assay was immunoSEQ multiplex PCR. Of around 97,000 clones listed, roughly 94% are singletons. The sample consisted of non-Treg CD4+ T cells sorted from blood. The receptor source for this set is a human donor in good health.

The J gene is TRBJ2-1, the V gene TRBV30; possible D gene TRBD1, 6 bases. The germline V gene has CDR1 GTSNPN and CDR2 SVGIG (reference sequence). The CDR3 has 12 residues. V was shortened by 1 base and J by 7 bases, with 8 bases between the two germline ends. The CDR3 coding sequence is TGTGCCTGGAGTGGGGGGCGGAATGAGCAGTTCTTC. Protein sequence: CAWSGGRNEQFF.

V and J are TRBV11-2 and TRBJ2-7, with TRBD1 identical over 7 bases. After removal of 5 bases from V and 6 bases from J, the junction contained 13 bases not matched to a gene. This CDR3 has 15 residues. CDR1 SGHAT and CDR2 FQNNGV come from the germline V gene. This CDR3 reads CASSPDRVAFAEQYF. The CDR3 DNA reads TGTGCCAGCAGCCCCGACAGGGTGGCATTTGCCGAGCAGTACTTC.

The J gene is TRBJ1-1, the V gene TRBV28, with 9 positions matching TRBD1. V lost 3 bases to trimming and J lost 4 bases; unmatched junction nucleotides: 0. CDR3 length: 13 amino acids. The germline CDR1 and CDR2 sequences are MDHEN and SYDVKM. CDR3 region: CASSLGQGTEAFF. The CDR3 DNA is TGTGCCAGCAGTTTGGGACAGGGCACTGAAGCTTTCTTT.

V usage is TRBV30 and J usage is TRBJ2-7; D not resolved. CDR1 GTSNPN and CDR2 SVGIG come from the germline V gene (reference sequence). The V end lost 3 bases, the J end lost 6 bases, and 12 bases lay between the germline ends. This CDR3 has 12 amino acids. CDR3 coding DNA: TGTGCCTGGAGGGGATTATTTGGCGAGCAGTACTTC. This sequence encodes CAWRGLFGEQYF.

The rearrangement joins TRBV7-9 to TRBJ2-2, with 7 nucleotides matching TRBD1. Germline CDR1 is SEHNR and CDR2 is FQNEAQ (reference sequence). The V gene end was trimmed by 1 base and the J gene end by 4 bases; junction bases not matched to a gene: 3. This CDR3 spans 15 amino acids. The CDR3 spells CASSLDRGSTGELFF. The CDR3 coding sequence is TGTGCCAGCAGCTTAGACAGGGGTTCCACCGGGGAGCTGTTTTTT.

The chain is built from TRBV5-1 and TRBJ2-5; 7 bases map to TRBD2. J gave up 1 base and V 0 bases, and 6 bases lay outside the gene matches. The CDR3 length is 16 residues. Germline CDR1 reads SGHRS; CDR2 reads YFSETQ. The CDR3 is CASSLEAGVIQETQYF. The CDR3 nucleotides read TGCGCCAGCAGCTTGGAGGCGGGAGTGATCCAAGAGACCCAGTACTTC.

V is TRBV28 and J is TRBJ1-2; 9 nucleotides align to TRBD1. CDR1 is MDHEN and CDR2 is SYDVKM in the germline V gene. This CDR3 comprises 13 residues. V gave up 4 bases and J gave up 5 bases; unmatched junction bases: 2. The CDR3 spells CASSWTGEYGYTF. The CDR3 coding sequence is TGTGCCAGCAGTTGGACAGGGGAATATGGCTACACCTTC.

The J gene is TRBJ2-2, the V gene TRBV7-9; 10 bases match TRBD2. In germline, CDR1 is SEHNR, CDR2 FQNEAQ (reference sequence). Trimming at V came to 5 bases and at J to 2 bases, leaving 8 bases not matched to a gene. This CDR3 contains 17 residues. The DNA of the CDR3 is TGTGCCAGCAGCCCGAAACTAGCGGGATTTAACACCGGGGAGCTGTTTTTT. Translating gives CASSPKLAGFNTGELFF. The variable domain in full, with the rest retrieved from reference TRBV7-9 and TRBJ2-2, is DTGVSQNPRHKITKRGQNVTFRCDPISEHNRLYWYRQTLGQGPEFLTYFQNEAQLEKSRLLSDRFSAERPKGSFSTLEIQRTEQGDSAMYLCASSPKLAGFNTGELFFGEGSRLTVL.

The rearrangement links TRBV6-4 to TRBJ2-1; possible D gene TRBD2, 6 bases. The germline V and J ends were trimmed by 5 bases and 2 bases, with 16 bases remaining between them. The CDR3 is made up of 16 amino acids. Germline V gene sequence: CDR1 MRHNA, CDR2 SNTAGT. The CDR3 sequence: CASSLTGTYPYNEQFF. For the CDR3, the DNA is TGTGCCAGCAGTCTTACCGGGACTTACCCCTACAATGAGCAGTTCTTC.

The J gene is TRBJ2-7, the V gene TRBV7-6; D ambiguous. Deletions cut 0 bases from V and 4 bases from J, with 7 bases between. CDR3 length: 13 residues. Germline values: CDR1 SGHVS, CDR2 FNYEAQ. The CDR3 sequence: CASSLAVGYEQYF. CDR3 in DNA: TGTGCCAGCAGCTTAGCGGTGGGTTACGAGCAGTACTTC.

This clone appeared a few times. The CDR3 reads CASSQHDGSGANVLTF. CDR3 coding DNA: TGCGCCAGCAGCCAACACGACGGCTCTGGGGCCAACGTCCTGACTTTC. This chain connects TRBV4-1 to TRBJ2-6; no clear D gene. With 2 bases removed from V and 0 bases from J, the gap between germline ends came to 8 bases. Germline V gives CDR1 MGHRA, CDR2 YSYEKL. This CDR3 spans 16 amino acids.